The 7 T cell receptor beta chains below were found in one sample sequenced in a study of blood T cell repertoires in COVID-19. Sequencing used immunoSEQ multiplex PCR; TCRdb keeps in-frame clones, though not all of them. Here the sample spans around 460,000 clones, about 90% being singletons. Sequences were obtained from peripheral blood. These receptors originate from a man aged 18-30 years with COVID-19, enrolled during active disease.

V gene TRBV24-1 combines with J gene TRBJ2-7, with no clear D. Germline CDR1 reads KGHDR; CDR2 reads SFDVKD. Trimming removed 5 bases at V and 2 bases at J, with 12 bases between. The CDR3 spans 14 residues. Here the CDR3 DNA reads TGTGCCACCAGTGTGTGGCTAGTCGCCTACGAGCAGTACTTC. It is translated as CATSVWLVAYEQYF.

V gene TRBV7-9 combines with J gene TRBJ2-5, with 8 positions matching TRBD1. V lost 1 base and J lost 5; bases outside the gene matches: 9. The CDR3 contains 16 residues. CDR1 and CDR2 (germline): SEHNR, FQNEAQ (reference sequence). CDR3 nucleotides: TGTGCCAGCAGCTTAGGCCCCCAGGGGGCGCGGGAGACCCAGTACTTC. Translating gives CASSLGPQGARETQYF.

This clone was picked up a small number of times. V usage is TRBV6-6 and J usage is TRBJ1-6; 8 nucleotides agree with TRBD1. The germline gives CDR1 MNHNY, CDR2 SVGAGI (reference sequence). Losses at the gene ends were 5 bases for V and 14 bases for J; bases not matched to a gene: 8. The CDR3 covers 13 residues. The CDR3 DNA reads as TGTGCCAGCAGTGGACAGGGCTCCCTTGCCCTCCACTTT. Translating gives CASSGQGSLALHF.

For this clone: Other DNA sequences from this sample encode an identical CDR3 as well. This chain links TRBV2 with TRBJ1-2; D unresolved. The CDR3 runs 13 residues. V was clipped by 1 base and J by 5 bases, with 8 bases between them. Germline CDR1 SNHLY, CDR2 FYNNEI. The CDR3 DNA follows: TGTGCCAGCAGTGAAGGCGGTTTATATGGCTACACCTTC. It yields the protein CASSEGGLYGYTF.

CDR3 coding DNA: TGTGCCAGCAGCGCCGGGACTAGCGGTCCAGATACGCAGTATTTT. Amino acid sequence: CASSAGTSGPDTQYF. This sequence joins TRBV9 and TRBJ2-3, with 11 positions matching TRBD2. CDR1 and CDR2 (germline): SGDLS, YYNGEE. The V segment lost 3 bases and the J segment 4 bases; nucleotides outside the gene matches: 4. The CDR3 covers 15 residues.

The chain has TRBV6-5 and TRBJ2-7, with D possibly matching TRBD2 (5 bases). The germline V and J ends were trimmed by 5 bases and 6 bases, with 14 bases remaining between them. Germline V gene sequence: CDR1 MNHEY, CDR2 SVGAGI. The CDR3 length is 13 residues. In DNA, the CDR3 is TGTGCCAGCAGTCGTACTAGAGATCGCGAGCAGTACTTC. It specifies CASSRTRDREQYF.

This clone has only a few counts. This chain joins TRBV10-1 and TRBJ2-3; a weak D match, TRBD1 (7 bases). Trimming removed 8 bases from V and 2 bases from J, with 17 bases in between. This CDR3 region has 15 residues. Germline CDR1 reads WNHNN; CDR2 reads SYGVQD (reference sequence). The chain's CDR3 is CASGSGDSVTDTQYF. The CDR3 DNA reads TGCGCCAGCGGGTCGGGGGACAGTGTCACAGATACGCAGTATTTT.